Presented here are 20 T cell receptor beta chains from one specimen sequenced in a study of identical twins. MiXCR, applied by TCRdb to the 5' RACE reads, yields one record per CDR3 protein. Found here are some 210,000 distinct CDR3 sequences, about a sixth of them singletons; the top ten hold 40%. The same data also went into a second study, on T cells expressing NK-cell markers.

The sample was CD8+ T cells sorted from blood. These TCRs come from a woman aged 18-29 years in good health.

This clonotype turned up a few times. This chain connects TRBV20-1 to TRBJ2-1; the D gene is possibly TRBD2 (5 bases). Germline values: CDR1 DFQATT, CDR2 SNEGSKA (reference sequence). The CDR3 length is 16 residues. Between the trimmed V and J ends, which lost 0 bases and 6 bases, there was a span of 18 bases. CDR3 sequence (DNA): TGCAGTGCTAGAGATCGGGGTGTCCTTGGGTCCAATGAGCAGTTCTTC. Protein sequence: CSARDRGVLGSNEQFF.

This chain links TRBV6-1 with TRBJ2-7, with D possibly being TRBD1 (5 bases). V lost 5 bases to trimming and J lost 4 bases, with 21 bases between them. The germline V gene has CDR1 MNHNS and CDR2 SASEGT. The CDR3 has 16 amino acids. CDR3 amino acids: CASSQEGWGSSYEQYF. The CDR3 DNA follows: TGTGCCAGCAGTCAGGAAGGGTGGGGCTCCTCGTACGAGCAGTACTTC.

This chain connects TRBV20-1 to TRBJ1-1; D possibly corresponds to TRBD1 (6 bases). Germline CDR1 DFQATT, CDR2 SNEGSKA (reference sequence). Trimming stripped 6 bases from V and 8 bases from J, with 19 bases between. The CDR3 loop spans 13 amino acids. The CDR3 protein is CSASNEGGGEAFF. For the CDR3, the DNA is TGCAGTGCCTCAAACGAGGGGGGCGGAGAAGCTTTCTTT.

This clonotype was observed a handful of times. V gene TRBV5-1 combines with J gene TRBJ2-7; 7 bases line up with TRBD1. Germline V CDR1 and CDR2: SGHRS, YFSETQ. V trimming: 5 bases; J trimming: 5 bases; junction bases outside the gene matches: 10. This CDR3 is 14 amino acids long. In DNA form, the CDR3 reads TGCGCCAGCAGTCGTACAGGGGTTCAGGACGAGCAGTACTTC. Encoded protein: CASSRTGVQDEQYF. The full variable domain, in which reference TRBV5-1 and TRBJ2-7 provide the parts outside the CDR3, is KAGVTQTPRYLIKTRGQQVTLSCSPISGHRSVSWYQQTPGQGLQFLFEYFSETQRNKGNFPGRFSGRQFSNSRSEMNVSTLELGDSALYLCASSRTGVQDEQYFGPGTRLTVT.

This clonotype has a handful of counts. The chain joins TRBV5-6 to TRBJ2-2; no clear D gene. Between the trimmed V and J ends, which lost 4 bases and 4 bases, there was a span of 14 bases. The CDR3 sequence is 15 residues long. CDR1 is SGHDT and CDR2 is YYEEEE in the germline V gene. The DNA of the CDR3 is TGTGCCAGCAGCCCAACCCAAGAAACCACCGGGGAGCTGTTTTTT. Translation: CASSPTQETTGELFF.

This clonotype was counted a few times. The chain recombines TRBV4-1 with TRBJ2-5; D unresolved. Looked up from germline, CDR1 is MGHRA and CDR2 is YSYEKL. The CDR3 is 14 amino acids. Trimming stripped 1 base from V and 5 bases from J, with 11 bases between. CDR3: CASSQVGSAETQYF. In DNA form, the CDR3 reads TGCGCCAGCAGCCAAGTGGGCTCTGCCGAGACCCAGTACTTC.

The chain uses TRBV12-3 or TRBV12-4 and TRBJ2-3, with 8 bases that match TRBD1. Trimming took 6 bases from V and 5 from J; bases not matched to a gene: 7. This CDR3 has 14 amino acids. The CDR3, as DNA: TGTGCCAGCAGCCAGACAGGGGTGGGAGATACGCAGTATTTT. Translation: CASSQTGVGDTQYF.

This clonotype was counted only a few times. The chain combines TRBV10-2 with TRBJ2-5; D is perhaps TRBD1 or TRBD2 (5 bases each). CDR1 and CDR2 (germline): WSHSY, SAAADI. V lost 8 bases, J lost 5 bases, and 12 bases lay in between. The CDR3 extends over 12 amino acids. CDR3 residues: CASWDPPETQYF. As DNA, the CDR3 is TGCGCCAGCTGGGACCCCCCGGAGACCCAGTACTTC.

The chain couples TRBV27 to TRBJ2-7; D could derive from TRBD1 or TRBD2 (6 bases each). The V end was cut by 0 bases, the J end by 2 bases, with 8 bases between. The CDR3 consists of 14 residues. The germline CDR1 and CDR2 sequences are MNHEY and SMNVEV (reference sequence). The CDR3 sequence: CASSLSGGPYEQYF. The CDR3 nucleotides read TGTGCCAGCAGTTTATCAGGGGGGCCCTACGAGCAGTACTTC.

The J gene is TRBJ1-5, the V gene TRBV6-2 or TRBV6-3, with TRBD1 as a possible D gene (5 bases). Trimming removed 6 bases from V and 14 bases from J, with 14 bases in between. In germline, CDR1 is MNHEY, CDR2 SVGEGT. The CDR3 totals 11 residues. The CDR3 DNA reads TGTGCCAGCAGGATGACGGACAAAGAGCATTTT. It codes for CASRMTDKEHF.

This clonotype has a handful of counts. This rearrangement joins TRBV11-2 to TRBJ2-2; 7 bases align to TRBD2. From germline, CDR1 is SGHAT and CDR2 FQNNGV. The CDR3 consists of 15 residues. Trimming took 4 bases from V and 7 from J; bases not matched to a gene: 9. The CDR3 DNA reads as TGTGCCAGCAGCTCGTGGACTAGGTCGGACGGGGAGCTGTTTTTT. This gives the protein CASSSWTRSDGELFF.

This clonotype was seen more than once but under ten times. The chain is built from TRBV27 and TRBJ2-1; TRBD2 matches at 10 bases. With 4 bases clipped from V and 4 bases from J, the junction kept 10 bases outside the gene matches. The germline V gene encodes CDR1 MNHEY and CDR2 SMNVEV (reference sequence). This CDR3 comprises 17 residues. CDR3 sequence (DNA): TGTGCCAGCAGTTCGCCGTCAGCGGGAGGGATATACAATGAGCAGTTCTTC. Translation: CASSSPSAGGIYNEQFF.

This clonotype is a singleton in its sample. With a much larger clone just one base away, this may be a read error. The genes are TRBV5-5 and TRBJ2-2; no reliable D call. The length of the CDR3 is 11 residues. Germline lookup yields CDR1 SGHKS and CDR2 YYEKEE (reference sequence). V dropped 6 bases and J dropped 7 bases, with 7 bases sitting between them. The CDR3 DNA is TGTGCCAGCACCCTGGGCGGGGAGCTGTTTTTT. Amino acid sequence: CASTLGGELFF.

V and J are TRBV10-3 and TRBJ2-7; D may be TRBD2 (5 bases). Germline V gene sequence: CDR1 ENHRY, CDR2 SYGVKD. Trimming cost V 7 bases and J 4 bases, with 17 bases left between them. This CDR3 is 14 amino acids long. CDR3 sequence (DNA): TGTGCCATCAAAACAGCGGCCCTGGCGTACGAGCAGTACTTC. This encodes CAIKTAALAYEQYF.

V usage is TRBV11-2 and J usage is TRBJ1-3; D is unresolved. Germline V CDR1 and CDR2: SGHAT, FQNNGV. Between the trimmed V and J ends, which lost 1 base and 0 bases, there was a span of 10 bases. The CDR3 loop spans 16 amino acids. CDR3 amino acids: CASSLATEISGNTIYF. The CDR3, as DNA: TGTGCCAGCAGCTTAGCAACGGAGATCTCTGGAAACACCATATATTTT. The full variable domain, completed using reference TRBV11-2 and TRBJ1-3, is EAGVAQSPRYKIIEKRQSVAFWCNPISGHATLYWYQQILGQGPKLLIQFQNNGVVDDSQLPKDRFSAERLKGVDSTLKIQPAKLEDSAVYLCASSLATEISGNTIYFGEGSWLTVV.

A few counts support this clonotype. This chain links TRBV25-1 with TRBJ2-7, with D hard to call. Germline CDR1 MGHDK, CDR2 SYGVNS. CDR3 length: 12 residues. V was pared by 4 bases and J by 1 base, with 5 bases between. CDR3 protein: CASSAGSYEQYF. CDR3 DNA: TGTGCCAGCAGTGCGGGTTCCTACGAGCAGTACTTC.

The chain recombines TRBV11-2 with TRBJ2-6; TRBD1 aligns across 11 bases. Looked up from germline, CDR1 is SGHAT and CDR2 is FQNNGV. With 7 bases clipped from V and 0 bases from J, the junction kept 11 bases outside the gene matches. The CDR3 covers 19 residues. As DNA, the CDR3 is TGTGCCAGCACCCATATTTTGGGGACAGGGGGCTCTGGGGCCAACGTCCTGACTTTC. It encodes CASTHILGTGGSGANVLTF.

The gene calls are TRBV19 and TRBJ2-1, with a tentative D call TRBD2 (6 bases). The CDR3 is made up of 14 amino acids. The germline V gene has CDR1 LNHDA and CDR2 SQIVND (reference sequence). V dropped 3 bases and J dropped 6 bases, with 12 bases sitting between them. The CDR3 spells CASSIGTFSNEQFF. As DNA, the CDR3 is TGTGCCAGTAGTATCGGGACTTTTTCCAATGAGCAGTTCTTC. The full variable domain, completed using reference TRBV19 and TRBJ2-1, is DGGITQSPKYLFRKEGQNVTLSCEQNLNHDAMYWYRQDPGQGLRLIYYSQIVNDFQKGDIAEGYSVSREKKESFPLTVTSAQKNPTAFYLCASSIGTFSNEQFFGPGTRLTVL.

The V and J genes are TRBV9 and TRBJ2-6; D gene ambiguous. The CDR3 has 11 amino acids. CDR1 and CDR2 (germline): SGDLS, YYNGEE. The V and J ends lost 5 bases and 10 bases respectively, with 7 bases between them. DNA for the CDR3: TGTGCCAGCAGAACCAGTAACGTCCTGACTTTC. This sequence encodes CASRTSNVLTF.

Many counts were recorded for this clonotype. CDR3 residues: CASSDETSGTGELFF. The DNA of the CDR3 is TGTGCCAGCAGTGACGAGACTAGCGGGACCGGGGAGCTGTTTTTT. This chain uses TRBV6-4 with TRBJ2-2, with 10 bases fitting TRBD2. The V segment lost 2 bases and the J segment 5 bases; nucleotides outside the gene matches: 2. Looked up from germline, CDR1 is MRHNA and CDR2 is SNTAGT. The CDR3 sequence is 15 residues long.